The sequence of this T cell receptor (beta chain) was determined in a study of shared clonotypes between healthy human individuals. This clone was found once. Naive CD8 cells comprised CD45RO-negative, CCR7-positively selected cells, excluding terminally differentiated effector memory CD45RA+ cells. The donor population consisted of healthy HIV-negative adults with no recent acute infections or vaccinations. This CDR3 contains 16 residues. Per germline, CDR1 SGHNT and CDR2 YYREEE (reference sequence). V lost 0 bases and J 1 base, leaving 12 bases between the germline ends. The assay was immunoSEQ multiplex PCR, and TCRdb's table has in-frame clones only and misses some. Here the sample spans 800,000 or so clones, 90% to 98% being singletons.

J is TRBJ2-3 and V is TRBV5-4; unclear D gene. The source is a man aged 25-45 years in good health. Sample: naive CD8+ T cells sorted from blood. The CDR3 coding sequence is TGTGCCAGCAGCTTGGTCCCTAACCCCCGCACAGATACGCAGTATTTT. Protein sequence: CASSLVPNPRTDTQYF. Complete variable domain (other parts from reference TRBV5-4 and TRBJ2-3): ETGVTQSPTHLIKTRGQQVTLRCSSQSGHNTVSWYQQALGQGPQFIFQYYREEENGRGNFPPRFSGLQFPNYSSELNVNALELDDSALYLCASSLVPNPRTDTQYFGPGTRLTVL.